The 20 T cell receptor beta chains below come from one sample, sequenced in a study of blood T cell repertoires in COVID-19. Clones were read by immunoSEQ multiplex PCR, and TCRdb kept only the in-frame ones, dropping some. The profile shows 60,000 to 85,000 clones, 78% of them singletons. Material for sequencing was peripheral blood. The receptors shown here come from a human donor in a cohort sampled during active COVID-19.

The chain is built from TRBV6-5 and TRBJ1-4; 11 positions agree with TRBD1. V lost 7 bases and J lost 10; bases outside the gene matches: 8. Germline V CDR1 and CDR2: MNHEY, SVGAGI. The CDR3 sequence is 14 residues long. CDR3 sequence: CASTLGQGAGKLFF. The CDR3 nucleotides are TGTGCCAGCACCCTCGGACAGGGGGCAGGAAAACTGTTTTTT.

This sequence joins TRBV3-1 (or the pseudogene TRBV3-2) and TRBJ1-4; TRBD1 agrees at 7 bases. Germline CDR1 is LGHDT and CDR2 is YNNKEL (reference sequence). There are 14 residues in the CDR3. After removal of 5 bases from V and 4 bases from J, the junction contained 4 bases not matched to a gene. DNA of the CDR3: TGTGCCAGCAGCAGGGGGCGGGATAATGAAAAACTGTTTTTT. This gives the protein CASSRGRDNEKLFF.

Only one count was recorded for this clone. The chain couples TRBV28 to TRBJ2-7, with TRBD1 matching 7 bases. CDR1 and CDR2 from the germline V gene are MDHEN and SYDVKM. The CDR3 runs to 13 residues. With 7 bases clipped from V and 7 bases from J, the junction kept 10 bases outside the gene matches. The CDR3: CASILRQGGEQYF. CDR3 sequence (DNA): TGTGCCAGCATATTGCGACAGGGCGGGGAGCAGTACTTC.

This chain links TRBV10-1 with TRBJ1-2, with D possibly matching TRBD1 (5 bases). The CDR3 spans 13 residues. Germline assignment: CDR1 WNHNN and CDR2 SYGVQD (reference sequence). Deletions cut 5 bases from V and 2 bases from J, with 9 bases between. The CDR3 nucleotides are TGCGCCAGCAGTCCGACAGCAAACTATGGCTACACCTTC. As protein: CASSPTANYGYTF.

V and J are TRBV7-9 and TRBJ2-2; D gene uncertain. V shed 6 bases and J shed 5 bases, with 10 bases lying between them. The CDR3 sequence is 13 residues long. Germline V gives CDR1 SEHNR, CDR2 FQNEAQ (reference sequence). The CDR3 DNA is TGTGCCAGCAGGCCTAGTGGGACCGGGGAGCTGTTTTTT. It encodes CASRPSGTGELFF.

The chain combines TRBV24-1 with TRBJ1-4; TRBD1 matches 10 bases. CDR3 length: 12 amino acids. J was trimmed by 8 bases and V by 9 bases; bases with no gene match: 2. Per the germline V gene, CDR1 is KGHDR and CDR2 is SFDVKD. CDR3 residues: CATGQGDEKLFF. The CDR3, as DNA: TGTGCCACCGGACAGGGGGACGAAAAACTGTTTTTT.

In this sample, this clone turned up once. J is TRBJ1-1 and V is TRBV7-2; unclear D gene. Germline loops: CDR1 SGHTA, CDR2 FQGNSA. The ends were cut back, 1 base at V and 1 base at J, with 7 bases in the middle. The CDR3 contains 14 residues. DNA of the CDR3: TGTGCCAGCAGCTTAGGACATTCGAACACTGAAGCTTTCTTT. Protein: CASSLGHSNTEAFF.

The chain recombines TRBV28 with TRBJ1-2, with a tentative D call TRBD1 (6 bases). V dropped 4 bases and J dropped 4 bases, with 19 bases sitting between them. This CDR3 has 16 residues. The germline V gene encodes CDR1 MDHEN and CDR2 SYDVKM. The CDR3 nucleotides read TGTGCCAGCAGTTCGGGAGGGGGGGGCCTCGGCTATGGCTACACCTTC. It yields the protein CASSSGGGGLGYGYTF.

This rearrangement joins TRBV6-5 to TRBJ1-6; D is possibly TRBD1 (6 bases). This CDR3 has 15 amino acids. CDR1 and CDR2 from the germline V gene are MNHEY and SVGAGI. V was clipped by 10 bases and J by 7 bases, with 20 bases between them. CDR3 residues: CATKQGPSLNSPLHF. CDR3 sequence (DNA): TGTGCCACGAAACAGGGCCCTTCGTTAAATTCACCCCTCCACTTT.

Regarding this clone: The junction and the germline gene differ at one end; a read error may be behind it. The CDR3 reads CASSSGGVDSPLHF. The CDR3 DNA reads as TGCGCCAGCAGCTCTGGCGGAGTGGATTCGCCCCTCCACTTT. The chain joins TRBV5-1 to TRBJ1-6; D not certain. Germline V CDR1 and CDR2: SGHRS, YFSETQ. This CDR3 has 14 residues. Looking up the rest from reference TRBV5-1 and TRBJ1-6 gives the full variable domain: KAGVTQTPRYLIKTRGQQVTLSCSPISGHRSVSWYQQTPGQGLQFLFEYFSETQRNKGNFPGRFSGRQFSNSRSEMNVSTLELGDSALYLCASSSGGVDSPLHFGNGTRLTVT.

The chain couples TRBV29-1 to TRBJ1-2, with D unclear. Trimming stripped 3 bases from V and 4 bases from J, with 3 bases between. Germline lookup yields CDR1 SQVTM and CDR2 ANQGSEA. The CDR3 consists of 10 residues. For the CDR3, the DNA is TGCAGCGTTGATCTCTATGGCTACACCTTC. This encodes CSVDLYGYTF. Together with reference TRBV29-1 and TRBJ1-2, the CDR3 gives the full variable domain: SAVISQKPSRDICQRGTSLTIQCQVDSQVTMMFWYRQQPGQSLTLIATANQGSEATYESGFVIDKFPISRPNLTFSTLTVSNMSPEDSSIYLCSVDLYGYTFGSGTRLTVV.

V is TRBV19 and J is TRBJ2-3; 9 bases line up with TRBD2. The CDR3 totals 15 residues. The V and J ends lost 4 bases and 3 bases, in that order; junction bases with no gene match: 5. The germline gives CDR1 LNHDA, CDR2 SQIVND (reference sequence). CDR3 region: CASSNIAGVTDTQYF. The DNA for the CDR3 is TGTGCCAGTAGTAATATAGCGGGAGTGACAGATACGCAGTATTTT.

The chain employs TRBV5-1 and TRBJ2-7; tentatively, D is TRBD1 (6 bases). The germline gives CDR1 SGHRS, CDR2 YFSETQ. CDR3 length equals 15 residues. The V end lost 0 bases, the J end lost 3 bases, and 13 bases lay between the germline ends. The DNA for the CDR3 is TGCGCCAGCAGCTTGGGAACAGGGTCGTACTACGAGCAGTACTTC. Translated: CASSLGTGSYYEQYF.

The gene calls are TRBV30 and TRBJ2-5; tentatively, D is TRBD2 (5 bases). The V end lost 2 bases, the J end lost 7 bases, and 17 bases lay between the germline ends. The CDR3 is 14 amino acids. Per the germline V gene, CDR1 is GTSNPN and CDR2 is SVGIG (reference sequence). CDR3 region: CAWSSGISRGTQYF. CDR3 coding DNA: TGTGCCTGGAGTAGTGGGATCTCCCGGGGGACCCAGTACTTC.

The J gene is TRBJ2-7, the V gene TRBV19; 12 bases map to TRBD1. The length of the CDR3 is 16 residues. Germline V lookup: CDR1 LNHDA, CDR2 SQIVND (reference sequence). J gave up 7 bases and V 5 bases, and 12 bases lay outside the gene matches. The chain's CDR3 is CASSVQPGQGAREQYF. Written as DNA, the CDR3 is TGTGCCAGTAGTGTCCAACCGGGACAGGGGGCGCGGGAGCAGTACTTC.

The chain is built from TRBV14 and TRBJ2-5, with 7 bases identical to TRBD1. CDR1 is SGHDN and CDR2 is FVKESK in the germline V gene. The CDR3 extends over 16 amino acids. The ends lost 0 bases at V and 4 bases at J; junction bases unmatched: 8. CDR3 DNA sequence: TGTGCCAGCAGCCAAGATGGGACAGTGGGGCGAGAGACCCAGTACTTC. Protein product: CASSQDGTVGRETQYF.

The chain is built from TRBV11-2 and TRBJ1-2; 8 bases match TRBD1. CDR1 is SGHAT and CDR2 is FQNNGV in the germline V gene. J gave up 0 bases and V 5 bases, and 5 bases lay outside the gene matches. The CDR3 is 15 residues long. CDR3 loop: CASSPDRGANYGYTF. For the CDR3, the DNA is TGTGCCAGCAGCCCAGACAGGGGAGCTAACTATGGCTACACCTTC. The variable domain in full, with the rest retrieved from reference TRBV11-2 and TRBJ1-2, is EAGVAQSPRYKIIEKRQSVAFWCNPISGHATLYWYQQILGQGPKLLIQFQNNGVVDDSQLPKDRFSAERLKGVDSTLKIQPAKLEDSAVYLCASSPDRGANYGYTFGSGTRLTVV.

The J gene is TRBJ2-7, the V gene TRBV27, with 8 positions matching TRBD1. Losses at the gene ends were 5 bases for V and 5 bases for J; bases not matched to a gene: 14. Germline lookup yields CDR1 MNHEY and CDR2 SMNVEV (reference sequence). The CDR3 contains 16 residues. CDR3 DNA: TGTGCCAGCAGTCCCGCCGCCGGGACAGGAACCCACGAGCAGTACTTC. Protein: CASSPAAGTGTHEQYF.

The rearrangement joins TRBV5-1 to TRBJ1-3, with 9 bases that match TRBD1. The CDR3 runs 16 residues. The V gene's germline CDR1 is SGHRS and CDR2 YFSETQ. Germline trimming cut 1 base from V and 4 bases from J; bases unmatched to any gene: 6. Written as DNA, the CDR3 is TGCGCCAGCAGCTTGACCGGGACAGGGATCGGAAACACCATATATTTT. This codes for CASSLTGTGIGNTIYF.

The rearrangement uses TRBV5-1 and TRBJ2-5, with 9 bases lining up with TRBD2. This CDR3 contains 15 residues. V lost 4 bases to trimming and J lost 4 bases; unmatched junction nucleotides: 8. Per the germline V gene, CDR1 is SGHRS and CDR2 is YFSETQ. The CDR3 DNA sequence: TGCGCCAGCAGCCGAGCGGGAGGTCATAGAGAGACCCAGTACTTC. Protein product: CASSRAGGHRETQYF.